This entry lists 21 T cell receptor beta chains sequenced from one sample in a study of T cell responses to AZD1222 COVID-19 vaccine. Assay used: immunoSEQ multiplex PCR; TCRdb lists only in-frame clones, some missing. The sample consists of 75,000 to 100,000 clones, 70% to 90% of them appearing once. Here the sequenced sample was peripheral blood, taken on day 0 of AZD1222 vaccination. The source is an adult in good health.

The chain uses TRBV10-1 and TRBJ1-1; TRBD1 matches at 7 bases. This CDR3 is built from 13 residues. V dropped 6 bases and J dropped 3; count of bases not matched to a gene: 4. The V gene's germline CDR1 is WNHNN and CDR2 SYGVQD (reference sequence). This chain's CDR3 is CASRRDSYTEAFF. CDR3 DNA sequence: TGCGCCAGCAGAAGGGACAGCTACACTGAAGCTTTCTTT.

The CDR3 DNA reads TGTGCCAGCAGTTACTCAGTCGGGACATTGGACTACGAGCAGTACTTC. Encoded protein: CASSYSVGTLDYEQYF. The chain links TRBV6-5 to TRBJ2-7, with a weak D call TRBD1 (6 bases). V shed 0 bases and J shed 3 bases, with 15 bases lying between them. In germline, CDR1 is MNHEY, CDR2 SVGAGI. The CDR3 is made up of 16 amino acids.

V and J are TRBV7-9 and TRBJ2-3, with TRBD1 matching over 8 bases. The CDR3 totals 15 residues. The germline V gene has CDR1 SEHNR and CDR2 FQNEAQ (reference sequence). V was pared by 5 bases and J by 0 bases, with 4 bases of the junction left unmatched. As DNA, the CDR3 is TGTGCCAGCAGCCGACAGGGGTCTAGCACAGATACGCAGTATTTT. Protein product: CASSRQGSSTDTQYF.

This rearrangement joins TRBV6-5 to TRBJ1-6; 10 nucleotides match TRBD1. With 10 bases clipped from V and 7 bases from J, the junction kept 10 bases outside the gene matches. CDR1 is MNHEY, CDR2 SVGAGI, per germline. This CDR3 region has 15 residues. This chain's CDR3 is CATPGGQGGNSPLHF. The CDR3 DNA follows: TGTGCCACTCCGGGCGGACAGGGGGGGAATTCACCCCTCCACTTT.

The J gene is TRBJ2-3, the V gene TRBV7-9; 8 bases match TRBD1. Germline values: CDR1 SEHNR, CDR2 FQNEAQ (reference sequence). This CDR3 is built from 15 residues. After removal of 5 bases from V and 3 bases from J, the junction contained 7 bases not matched to a gene. CDR3 coding DNA: TGTGCCAGCAGCAATCGACAGGGGCCGACAGATACGCAGTATTTT. Its translation: CASSNRQGPTDTQYF.

The chain employs TRBV11-3 and TRBJ2-7, with 7 nucleotides matching TRBD1. Germline loops: CDR1 SGHNT, CDR2 YENEEA. The ends lost 4 bases at V and 2 bases at J; junction bases unmatched: 5. The CDR3 covers 14 residues. CDR3 residues: CASSSPRGTYEQYF. DNA of the CDR3: TGTGCCAGCAGCTCCCCCAGGGGGACCTACGAGCAGTACTTC. Full variable domain (missing parts from reference TRBV11-3 and TRBJ2-7): EAGVVQSPRYKIIEKKQPVAFWCNPISGHNTLYWYLQNLGQGPELLIRYENEEAVDDSQLPKDRFSAERLKGVDSTLKIQPAELGDSAVYLCASSSPRGTYEQYFGPGTRLTVT.

V is TRBV19 and J is TRBJ1-2, with D perhaps matching TRBD1 (6 bases). Germline V lookup: CDR1 LNHDA, CDR2 SQIVND (reference sequence). Trimming removed 1 base from V and 4 bases from J, with 10 bases in between. CDR3 length equals 14 residues. The CDR3, as DNA: TGTGCCAGTAGTATAGTGGGCAGGGGCTATGGCTACACCTTC. Translating it yields CASSIVGRGYGYTF. The full variable domain, completed using reference TRBV19 and TRBJ1-2, is DGGITQSPKYLFRKEGQNVTLSCEQNLNHDAMYWYRQDPGQGLRLIYYSQIVNDFQKGDIAEGYSVSREKKESFPLTVTSAQKNPTAFYLCASSIVGRGYGYTFGSGTRLTVV.

The CDR3 is CASIIRGLNQPQHF. Written as DNA, the CDR3 is TGTGCCAGCATCATCAGGGGGTTGAATCAGCCCCAGCATTTT. V gene TRBV5-8 combines with J gene TRBJ1-5; 7 nucleotides align to TRBD1. The junction had 7 bases not matched to a gene; V was cut back by 6 bases and J by 4 bases. CDR3 length: 14 residues. CDR1 and CDR2 from the germline V gene are SGHTS and YDEGEE.

The chain uses TRBV5-5 and TRBJ2-7, with D maybe TRBD1 (5 bases). Per the germline V gene, CDR1 is SGHKS and CDR2 is YYEKEE (reference sequence). Trimming stripped 1 base from V and 2 bases from J, with 19 bases between. This CDR3 is built from 17 residues. The DNA of the CDR3 is TGTGCCAGCAGCTTGTCCGCCGTGGTCAGGGTTGCCTACGAGCAGTACTTC. It translates to CASSLSAVVRVAYEQYF.

This clone came up a few times. The rearrangement links TRBV6-2 or TRBV6-3 to TRBJ2-3; D might be TRBD2 (5 bases). V gave up 4 bases and J gave up 4 bases, with 12 bases separating them. This CDR3 spans 14 amino acids. Germline loops: CDR1 MNHEY, CDR2 SVGEGT. CDR3 sequence reads: CASSLNEGPDTQYF. Written as DNA, the CDR3 is TGTGCCAGCAGTTTAAACGAGGGCCCAGATACGCAGTATTTT.

J is TRBJ1-5 and V is TRBV19; a weak D match, TRBD1 (6 bases). V dropped 5 bases and J dropped 6 bases, with 14 bases sitting between them. Germline values: CDR1 LNHDA, CDR2 SQIVND (reference sequence). The CDR3 runs 14 residues. Here the CDR3 reads CASSSGGQGQPQHF. The CDR3, as DNA: TGTGCCAGTAGTTCTGGGGGGCAGGGTCAGCCCCAGCATTTT.

This chain links TRBV7-9 with TRBJ2-7; TRBD2 matches at 16 bases. V gave up 4 bases and J gave up 2 bases; unmatched junction bases: 5. The CDR3 runs 17 residues. The germline CDR1 and CDR2 sequences are SEHNR and FQNEAQ (reference sequence). The CDR3 loop reads CASSSTGTSGGAYEQYF. CDR3 in DNA: TGTGCCAGCAGCTCAACGGGGACTAGCGGGGGGGCCTACGAGCAGTACTTC.

The chain links TRBV6-6 to TRBJ1-5; D uncertain. CDR3 length: 14 residues. V was pared by 4 bases and J by 1 base, with 8 bases between. Germline-derived CDR1 and CDR2 are MNHNY and SVGAGI (reference sequence). The chain's CDR3 is CASSWTESNQPQHF. The CDR3 DNA reads TGTGCCAGCAGTTGGACGGAGAGCAATCAGCCCCAGCATTTT.

The chain links TRBV4-2 to TRBJ1-2; D is unresolved. The CDR3 has 13 residues. Trimming took 1 base from V and 6 from J, leaving 9 bases between them. Germline-derived CDR1 and CDR2 are LGHNA and YNFKEQ. CDR3 nucleotide sequence: TGTGCCAGCAGCCAAGTGGTGGGAGATGGCTACACCTTC. This translates into CASSQVVGDGYTF.

The V call is TRBV27, the J call TRBJ1-2; 7 bases are a match to TRBD1. This CDR3 comprises 14 residues. Per the germline V gene, CDR1 is MNHEY and CDR2 is SMNVEV (reference sequence). Unmatched junction bases numbered 8, after V lost 10 bases and J lost 0 bases. Written as DNA, the CDR3 is TGTGCCACCGCCCGGGACAGAACTAACTATGGCTACACCTTC. Encoded protein: CATARDRTNYGYTF.

V and J are TRBV7-9 and TRBJ1-4; D remains unclear. This CDR3 spans 14 amino acids. Trimming shortened V by 4 bases and J by 0 bases, and 6 bases separated the two germline ends. The V gene's germline CDR1 is SEHNR and CDR2 FQNEAQ (reference sequence). The CDR3, as DNA: TGTGCCAGCAGCTCCAGATCAACTAATGAAAAACTGTTTTTT. As protein: CASSSRSTNEKLFF.

This chain connects TRBV5-1 to TRBJ1-3; D unclear. The CDR3 has 14 amino acids. The V end lost 4 bases, the J end lost 0 bases, and 8 bases lay between the germline ends. CDR1 is SGHRS, CDR2 YFSETQ, per germline. The CDR3 bases are TGCGCCAGCAGCCCACAGAGCTCTGGAAACACCATATATTTT. Translation gives CASSPQSSGNTIYF. Full variable domain (rest looked up from reference TRBV5-1 and TRBJ1-3): KAGVTQTPRYLIKTRGQQVTLSCSPISGHRSVSWYQQTPGQGLQFLFEYFSETQRNKGNFPGRFSGRQFSNSRSEMNVSTLELGDSALYLCASSPQSSGNTIYFGEGSWLTVV.

V usage is TRBV6-5 and J usage is TRBJ2-7, with 8 bases matching TRBD1. The CDR3 loop spans 14 amino acids. Looked up from germline, CDR1 is MNHEY and CDR2 is SVGAGI. V lost 8 bases, J lost 4 bases, and 10 bases stayed unmatched. DNA of the CDR3: TGTGCCAGCCGCCCAGACAGGGGAAGGTACGAGCAGTACTTC. It is translated as CASRPDRGRYEQYF.

The CDR3 nucleotides are TGTGCCATCAGTGAGGGCGGCAATCAGCCCCAGCATTTT. Translation gives CAISEGGNQPQHF. This sequence joins TRBV10-3 and TRBJ1-5; D gene ambiguous. The CDR3 runs to 13 residues. The germline gives CDR1 ENHRY, CDR2 SYGVKD. With 2 bases removed from V and 2 bases from J, the gap between germline ends came to 4 bases.

The J gene is TRBJ1-1, the V gene TRBV6-5, with D perhaps TRBD1 (6 bases). This CDR3 region has 14 residues. Germline CDR1 and CDR2: MNHEY and SVGAGI. V was cut by 7 bases and J by 6 bases, with 18 bases left in between. The CDR3 sequence: CASTTGGGRPEAFF. The DNA for the CDR3 is TGTGCCAGCACCACGGGTGGGGGCCGGCCTGAAGCTTTCTTT.

V is TRBV7-2 and J is TRBJ1-6; D possibly corresponds to TRBD1 (5 bases). This CDR3 comprises 14 residues. Germline loops: CDR1 SGHTA, CDR2 FQGNSA. The ends were cut back, 3 bases at V and 10 bases at J, with 13 bases in the middle. The CDR3 DNA reads as TGTGCCAGCAGCTTCCCTCAGGGAGGATCACCCCTCCACTTT. Its translation is CASSFPQGGSPLHF.